The clone carrying this T cell receptor beta chain was counted only a few times. This record belongs to a study of identical twins. This CDR3 contains 15 residues. Germline loops: CDR1 MDHEN, CDR2 SYDVKM. Losses at the gene ends were 2 bases for V and 5 bases for J; bases not matched to a gene: 7. Template switching created a universal primer site, and the cDNA included unique molecular identifiers. Via MiXCR, TCRdb re-called the 5' RACE reads, giving one row per CDR3 protein. The sample lists 450,000 or so distinct CDR3 sequences; approximately 14% were seen once. These data are also associated with another study on yellow fever vaccine responses in identical twins.

This receptor was identified in a young woman in good health. The chain links TRBV28 to TRBJ2-5; TRBD1 agrees at 8 bases. Sequencing was carried out using CD4+ T cells sorted from blood. CDR3 sequence reads: CASSLGRGLGETQYF. The CDR3 DNA sequence: TGTGCCAGCAGTTTAGGCAGGGGGCTAGGGGAGACCCAGTACTTC.